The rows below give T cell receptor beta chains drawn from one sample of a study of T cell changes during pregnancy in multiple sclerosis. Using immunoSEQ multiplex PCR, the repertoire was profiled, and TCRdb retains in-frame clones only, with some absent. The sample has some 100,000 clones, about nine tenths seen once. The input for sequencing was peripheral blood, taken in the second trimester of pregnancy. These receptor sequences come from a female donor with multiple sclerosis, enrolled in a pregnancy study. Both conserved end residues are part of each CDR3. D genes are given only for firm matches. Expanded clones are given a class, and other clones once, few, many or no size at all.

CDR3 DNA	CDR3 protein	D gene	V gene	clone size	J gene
TGTGCCAGCAGAACCTACCAGGCTAGCGGGAATATTATAACGAACACCGGGGAGCTGTTTTTT	CASRTYQASGNIITNTGELFF	TRBD2	TRBV28	-	TRBJ2-2
TGTGCCAGCACCCTTACGCGGGAGTTGTCCAAAAACATTCAGTACTTC	CASTLTRELSKNIQYF	TRBD2	TRBV28	-	TRBJ2-4
TGTGCCAGCCGACTAGCGGGAGGGAGGACAGATACGCAGTATTTT	CASRLAGGRTDTQYF	TRBD2	TRBV7-2	-	TRBJ2-3
TGCAGCGGTACGGGACAGGGGGAGACCCAGTACTTC	CSGTGQGETQYF	TRBD1	TRBV29-1	-	TRBJ2-5
TGCAGCGTTGAAATTTGGAGGGGCGCTCTGGAAGAAGCTTTCTTT	CSVEIWRGALEEAFF	-	TRBV29-1	-	TRBJ1-1
TGTGCCAGCAGACTACAGGGAAACGAGCAGTACTTC	CASRLQGNEQYF	-	TRBV28	few	TRBJ2-7
TGCGCCAGCAGTACAGGGGGAAACACTGAAGCTTTCTTT	CASSTGGNTEAFF	TRBD1	TRBV10-1	few	TRBJ1-1
TGTGCCAGCAGTGAGGGGGGACAGGGGCTAGGGACCCAGTACTTC	CASSEGGQGLGTQYF	TRBD1	TRBV6-1	-	TRBJ2-5
TGCGCCAGCAGCCTGAAGCTTGGGACAGGGAATGAAAAACTGTTTTTT	CASSLKLGTGNEKLFF	TRBD1	TRBV5-1	-	TRBJ1-4
TGTGCCAGCAGTTCTTGGGAGGGGCGCACTGAAGCTTTCTTT	CASSSWEGRTEAFF	-	TRBV6-5	few	TRBJ1-1
TGTGCCAGCAGCCCAGTAGCTAGGACAGGGGGCGCATATGGCTACACCTTC	CASSPVARTGGAYGYTF	TRBD1	TRBV9	-	TRBJ1-2
TGTGCCACCAGCTTGAGGGTGGGGGCCAACGTCCTGACTTTC	CATSLRVGANVLTF	-	TRBV15	-	TRBJ2-6
TGCGCCAGCAGCCCCCGGACAGGGTCTGAGGCCAACTATGGCTACACCTTC	CASSPRTGSEANYGYTF	TRBD1	TRBV5-1	-	TRBJ1-2
TGTGCCAGCAGCAAAGCCTTAAAAATGGGAGGGTGCACGTCTCCTGGTGAAGCTTTCTTT	CASSKALKMGGCTSPGEAFF	-	TRBV21-1	few	TRBJ1-1
TGTGCCAGCGCCGAAACCGGGTTGAAGACCCAGTACTTC	CASAETGLKTQYF	-	TRBV2	-	TRBJ2-5